Following are 31 T cell receptor beta chains from one sample sequenced in a study of early T cells in non-severe SARS-CoV-2 infection. Via MiXCR, TCRdb re-called the 5' RACE reads, giving one row per CDR3 protein. The sample holds roughly 110,000 distinct CDR3 sequences, 11% seen once. The sequenced material came from whole blood. These receptor sequences come from an adult who was a healthcare worker with PCR-confirmed SARS-CoV-2 infection or an uninfected control (not recorded which).

This clonotype has at least ten counts. The rearrangement links TRBV12-3 or TRBV12-4 to TRBJ1-1; no clear D gene. Deletions cut 6 bases from V and 0 bases from J, with 11 bases between. CDR3 length: 14 amino acids. The CDR3 protein is CASRAGIMNTEAFF. In nucleotides, the CDR3 is TGTGCCAGCAGGGCCGGGATAATGAACACTGAAGCTTTCTTT.

At least ten counts were recorded for this clonotype. The J gene is TRBJ1-2, the V gene TRBV2, with unresolved D. The germline V gene encodes CDR1 SNHLY and CDR2 FYNNEI. Trimming took off 8 bases at V and 4 bases at J, with 11 bases between the two ends. The CDR3 contains 12 residues. CDR3 DNA sequence: TGTGCCAGCTCCCCAGAGCCCTATGGCTACACCTTC. This codes for CASSPEPYGYTF.

This clonotype was seen repeatedly, ten times or more. The CDR3 coding sequence is TGTGCCAGCCGCGGACAGGGGGAGGGCGAGCAGTACTTC. Protein: CASRGQGEGEQYF. The rearrangement links TRBV28 to TRBJ2-7; TRBD1 matches 10 bases. The germline V gene encodes CDR1 MDHEN and CDR2 SYDVKM. This CDR3 region has 13 residues. The V segment lost 8 bases and the J segment 6 bases; nucleotides outside the gene matches: 7.

This clonotype was recorded once. The rearrangement uses TRBV5-1 and TRBJ2-1, with unresolved D. This CDR3 is 13 amino acids long. CDR1 and CDR2 (germline): SGHRS, YFSETQ. V was pared by 0 bases and J by 9 bases, with 10 bases between. This chain's CDR3 is CASSLDPNGEQFF. In DNA, the CDR3 is TGCGCCAGCAGCTTGGACCCGAACGGTGAGCAGTTCTTC.

This clonotype was picked up a small number of times. The chain couples TRBV28 to TRBJ2-3; D is perhaps TRBD1 (7 bases). CDR3 length equals 16 residues. Trimming took off 4 bases at V and 4 bases at J, with 18 bases between the two ends. Germline values: CDR1 MDHEN, CDR2 SYDVKM. The CDR3 DNA is TGTGCCAGCAGTTCGCGGGGTGAAGGGGGCCCAGATACGCAGTATTTT. Translated, it gives CASSSRGEGGPDTQYF.

The chain has TRBV10-3 and TRBJ2-2; weak D call: TRBD1 (6 bases). This CDR3 contains 15 residues. Between the trimmed V and J ends, which lost 5 bases and 7 bases, there was a span of 17 bases. Looked up from germline, CDR1 is ENHRY and CDR2 is SYGVKD. DNA of the CDR3: TGTGCCATCAGTCCATGGACAGAGGGGGACGGGGAGCTGTTTTTT. Its translation: CAISPWTEGDGELFF.

The chain couples TRBV20-1 to TRBJ2-1, with D hard to call. CDR1 and CDR2 from the germline V gene are DFQATT and SNEGSKA (reference sequence). The CDR3 totals 12 residues. V lost 3 bases, J lost 10 bases, and 13 bases lay in between. The CDR3 bases are TGCAGTGCTAGGGACCGCTCGCGGGAGCAGTTCTTC. Its translation: CSARDRSREQFF.

The table lists this clonotype with many counts. J is TRBJ2-5 and V is TRBV13, with TRBD2 identical over 11 bases. CDR1 is PRHDT, CDR2 FYEKMQ, per germline (reference sequence). The V segment lost 3 bases and the J segment 5 bases; nucleotides outside the gene matches: 11. CDR3 length equals 17 residues. CDR3 amino acids: CASSFRTSGLLEETQYF. The CDR3 region has the DNA TGTGCCAGCAGCTTCAGGACTAGCGGGCTCCTGGAGGAGACCCAGTACTTC.

This clonotype was seen only a few times. The CDR3 sequence: CSARPQTLATNEKLFF. In DNA form, the CDR3 reads TGCAGTGCTAGACCCCAGACCCTTGCAACTAATGAAAAACTGTTTTTT. The rearrangement links TRBV20-1 to TRBJ1-4; D is unresolved. V was trimmed by 2 bases and J by 0 bases, leaving 13 bases between them. Germline V lookup: CDR1 DFQATT, CDR2 SNEGSKA (reference sequence). CDR3 length: 16 residues.

This clonotype occurred many times. The chain employs TRBV12-3 or TRBV12-4 and TRBJ1-2, with D possibly TRBD1 on 5 matching bases. The CDR3 consists of 13 residues. The germline V and J ends were trimmed by 6 bases and 5 bases, with 13 bases remaining between them. DNA for the CDR3: TGTGCCAGCAGCAAGACAGAGCCGTATGGCTACACCTTC. Translated, it gives CASSKTEPYGYTF.

The DNA of the CDR3 is TGTGCCAGCAGCCCTACGGCCCTCGAGGATTTTGGGCAGTTCTTC. As protein: CASSPTALEDFGQFF. This chain joins TRBV11-2 and TRBJ2-1; D gene unclear. Per the germline V gene, CDR1 is SGHAT and CDR2 is FQNNGV. V lost 5 bases to trimming and J lost 12 bases, with 23 bases between them. This CDR3 is built from 15 residues.

The table lists this clonotype with many counts. The chain has TRBV12-3 or TRBV12-4 and TRBJ2-2; TRBD2 agrees at 13 bases. The V and J ends lost 10 bases and 0 bases, in that order; junction bases with no gene match: 8. The CDR3 sequence is 17 residues long. CDR3 nucleotide sequence: TGTGCCATACGAGGGACTAGCGGGAACTCGAACACCGGGGAGCTGTTTTTT. Translated: CAIRGTSGNSNTGELFF.

This clonotype was detected once. This may be a read error, as it is one base from a much larger clone. This chain links TRBV2 with TRBJ2-1; D ambiguous. This CDR3 spans 13 amino acids. CDR1 and CDR2 from the germline V gene are SNHLY and FYNNEI. In DNA, the CDR3 is TGTGCCAGCAGTGAAACTGGGCCCAATGAGCAGTTGTTC. Protein sequence: CASSETGPNEQLF.

This sequence joins TRBV11-2 and TRBJ1-6; D is unclear. CDR1 SGHAT and CDR2 FQNNGV come from the germline V gene. This CDR3 has 15 residues. The ends were cut back, 0 bases at V and 9 bases at J, with 12 bases in the middle. CDR3 region: CASSLDPGLGSPLHF. CDR3 coding DNA: TGTGCCAGCAGCTTAGATCCCGGGCTTGGTTCACCCCTCCACTTT.

Ten or more counts support this clonotype. The genes are TRBV7-2 and TRBJ1-1; no clear D. The CDR3 consists of 13 residues. Germline V gene sequence: CDR1 SGHTA, CDR2 FQGNSA. V gave up 3 bases and J gave up 1 base, with 6 bases separating them. The CDR3 is CASSFSGNTEAFF. CDR3 in DNA: TGTGCCAGCAGCTTTTCCGGGAACACTGAAGCTTTCTTT.

This clonotype was seen more than once but under ten times. The CDR3 region is CASGTRSNQPQHF. For the CDR3, the DNA is TGTGCCAGCGGGACACGTAGCAATCAGCCCCAGCATTTT. The chain is built from TRBV27 and TRBJ1-5; D possibly corresponds to TRBD1 (6 bases). V was pared by 8 bases and J by 0 bases, with 8 bases between. Germline V gene lookup returns CDR1 MNHEY and CDR2 SMNVEV (reference sequence). This CDR3 has 13 amino acids.

In its sample, this clonotype was seen a few times. The rearrangement links TRBV7-9 to TRBJ1-4, with D tentatively TRBD1 (6 bases). The CDR3 has 13 residues. V was clipped by 4 bases and J by 6 bases, with 9 bases between them. Germline V gene sequence: CDR1 SEHNR, CDR2 FQNEAQ (reference sequence). CDR3 nucleotides: TGTGCCAGCAGCTCCAGGGGTTATGAAAAACTGTTTTTT. It translates to CASSSRGYEKLFF.

The V call is TRBV7-2, the J call TRBJ1-5; the D is unclear. The germline V gene encodes CDR1 SGHTA and CDR2 FQGNSA. Trimming took 5 bases from V and 5 from J, leaving 7 bases between them. The length of the CDR3 is 12 residues. This CDR3 is CASSPKDQPQHF. In nucleotides, the CDR3 is TGTGCCAGCAGCCCCAAGGATCAGCCCCAGCATTTT.

This clonotype was counted many times. The chain joins TRBV4-1 to TRBJ2-7; a weak D match, TRBD2 (5 bases). The CDR3 covers 15 residues. Germline V gene lookup returns CDR1 MGHRA and CDR2 YSYEKL. Trimming removed 0 bases at V and 2 bases at J, with 11 bases between. The CDR3, as DNA: TGCGCCAGCAGCCAAGACCCGGGGTCCCCCTACGAGCAGTACTTC. This encodes CASSQDPGSPYEQYF.

This clonotype came up a few times. V and J are TRBV4-1 and TRBJ2-2, with 9 positions matching TRBD2. With 7 bases clipped from V and 7 bases from J, the junction kept 13 bases outside the gene matches. The CDR3 covers 16 residues. Germline assignment: CDR1 MGHRA and CDR2 YSYEKL. The CDR3 is CASKPEGGRAGGELFF. The CDR3 nucleotides read TGCGCCAGCAAGCCGGAGGGCGGGAGGGCCGGCGGGGAGCTGTTTTTT.

This clonotype was recorded at least ten times. This chain joins TRBV5-1 and TRBJ2-3; D unclear. The CDR3 contains 13 residues. Germline lookup yields CDR1 SGHRS and CDR2 YFSETQ. The V gene lost 1 base and the J gene lost 3 bases, with 6 bases spanning the gap. CDR3 nucleotides: TGCGCCAGCAGCTTGCCTCGAACAGATACGCAGTATTTT. Its translation: CASSLPRTDTQYF.

This clonotype was counted between two and nine times. The chain's CDR3 is CSATGTGHYEQYF. The CDR3 bases are TGCAGTGCTACCGGGACAGGCCACTACGAGCAGTACTTC. The V gene is TRBV20-1, the J gene TRBJ2-7, with 8 positions matching TRBD1. This CDR3 has 13 amino acids. CDR1 is DFQATT, CDR2 SNEGSKA, per germline (reference sequence). V shed 4 bases and J 3 bases; nucleotides not matched to a gene: 5.

This clonotype was counted many times. The chain combines TRBV7-9 with TRBJ2-2, with 9 positions matching TRBD2. The V gene's germline CDR1 is SEHNR and CDR2 FQNEAQ (reference sequence). Germline trimming cut 7 bases from V and 0 bases from J; bases unmatched to any gene: 3. The CDR3 totals 15 residues. CDR3 amino acids: CASNSGSANTGELFF. CDR3 nucleotides: TGTGCCAGCAATAGCGGGAGCGCGAACACCGGGGAGCTGTTTTTT.

This clonotype was seen ten or more times. This sequence joins TRBV4-3 and TRBJ2-3; D uncertain. The germline V gene has CDR1 LGHNA and CDR2 YSLEER. Deletions cut 0 bases from V and 2 bases from J, with 9 bases between. CDR3 size: 15 residues. CDR3 bases: TGCGCCAGCAGCCAAGATAGAGGTTACACAGATACGCAGTATTTT. Its protein product is CASSQDRGYTDTQYF.

This clonotype turned up a few times. The rearrangement joins TRBV7-2 to TRBJ1-3; 7 positions agree with TRBD1. V was pared by 2 bases and J by 2 bases, with 9 bases of the junction left unmatched. The length of the CDR3 is 17 residues. Germline-derived CDR1 and CDR2 are SGHTA and FQGNSA. The chain's CDR3 is CASSLRPGQYPGNTIYF. The CDR3 DNA reads as TGTGCCAGCAGCTTACGCCCGGGACAGTATCCTGGAAACACCATATATTTT.

The J gene is TRBJ2-5, the V gene TRBV6-1; D is undetermined. This CDR3 comprises 12 residues. Germline CDR1 is MNHNS and CDR2 is SASEGT. The V gene lost 3 bases and the J gene lost 4 bases, with 6 bases spanning the gap. The CDR3: CASSESIETQYF. The CDR3 nucleotides read TGTGCCAGCAGTGAGTCGATAGAGACCCAGTACTTC.

This clonotype has a count of ten or more. The gene calls are TRBV5-1 and TRBJ1-1, with unresolved D. Germline V lookup: CDR1 SGHRS, CDR2 YFSETQ. With 2 bases removed from V and 3 bases from J, the gap between germline ends came to 8 bases. The CDR3 length is 13 residues. The CDR3 here is CASSLSEDTEAFF. CDR3 nucleotides: TGCGCCAGCAGCTTATCAGAAGACACTGAAGCTTTCTTT.

This clonotype has ten or more counts. The genes are TRBV27 and TRBJ2-5, with a tentative D call TRBD2 (6 bases). Germline V gives CDR1 MNHEY, CDR2 SMNVEV (reference sequence). This CDR3 spans 14 amino acids. V was shortened by 5 bases and J by 3 bases, with 13 bases between the two germline ends. The CDR3 loop reads CASSLLAGKETQYF. The CDR3 nucleotides are TGTGCCAGCAGTCTACTTGCGGGGAAAGAGACCCAGTACTTC.

This clonotype came up a few times. The chain carries TRBV6-2 or TRBV6-3 and TRBJ2-1; 9 bases fit TRBD2. V was clipped by 4 bases and J by 3 bases; unmatched bases: 4. Germline CDR1 and CDR2: MNHEY and SVGEGT. The CDR3 has 15 residues. The CDR3 here is CASSSGTSFYNEQFF. Here the CDR3 DNA reads TGTGCCAGCAGTTCCGGGACTAGCTTCTACAATGAGCAGTTCTTC.

The rearrangement uses TRBV10-3 and TRBJ2-7; TRBD2 aligns across 7 bases. The trim removed 8 bases at V and 3 bases at J, leaving 13 bases unmatched. Germline CDR1 ENHRY, CDR2 SYGVKD. The CDR3 has 15 residues. CDR3 region: CAIGEGARGVYEQYF. The CDR3 DNA reads TGTGCCATCGGGGAGGGTGCCAGAGGGGTCTACGAGCAGTACTTC.

The table lists this clonotype with many counts. The gene calls are TRBV20-1 and TRBJ2-7; weak D call: TRBD1 (6 bases). Trimming cost V 1 base and J 2 bases, with 9 bases left between them. This CDR3 comprises 13 residues. The V gene's germline CDR1 is DFQATT and CDR2 SNEGSKA (reference sequence). In nucleotides, the CDR3 is TGCAGTGCTAGAGTGGGACACCCCTACGAGCAGTACTTC. As protein: CSARVGHPYEQYF.